The 9 T cell receptor beta chains below come from one sample, sequenced in a study of cytomegalovirus exposure and HLA in healthy donors. A multiplex PCR was run with 60 Vbeta primers and 13 Jbeta primers. The data were produced by immunoSEQ multiplex PCR, yet TCRdb's version contains in-frame clones alone and is incomplete. Found here are about 170,000 clones, about three quarters of them singletons; the top ten hold less than 0.9%. The material sequenced was PBMCs. Receptors originate from a female donor in good health and CMV-seronegative.

The J gene is TRBJ2-1, the V gene TRBV9, with TRBD2 as a possible D gene (6 bases). Germline assignment: CDR1 SGDLS and CDR2 YYNGEE. The CDR3 is 15 amino acids. Deletions cut 0 bases from V and 2 bases from J, with 9 bases between. The CDR3 loop reads CASSVEAGTYNEQFF. DNA of the CDR3: TGTGCCAGCAGCGTAGAGGCGGGAACCTACAATGAGCAGTTCTTC. Full variable domain (remainder filled in from reference TRBV9 and TRBJ2-1): DSGVTQTPKHLITATGQRVTLRCSPRSGDLSVYWYQQSLDQGLQFLIQYYNGEERAKGNILERFSAQQFPDLHSELNLSSLELGDSALYFCASSVEAGTYNEQFFGPGTRLTVL.

The chain has TRBV4-3 and TRBJ2-1; 9 bases line up with TRBD2. The germline CDR1 and CDR2 sequences are LGHNA and YSLEER. V shed 0 bases and J 4 bases; nucleotides not matched to a gene: 4. CDR3 length equals 16 residues. For the CDR3, the DNA is TGCGCCAGCAGCCAAGAGTTGAGCGGGGGGTACAATGAGCAGTTCTTC. This encodes CASSQELSGGYNEQFF.

This clone was detected only a few times. The V and J genes are TRBV27 and TRBJ1-6, with D uncertain. This CDR3 comprises 12 residues. CDR1 is MNHEY and CDR2 is SMNVEV in the germline V gene (reference sequence). The V end was cut by 8 bases, the J end by 7 bases, with 9 bases between. CDR3 protein: CASRRSNSPLHF. CDR3 DNA sequence: TGTGCCAGCCGACGTAGCAATTCACCCCTCCACTTT.

The CDR3 sequence: CASSLIPGTGHLYGYTF. The CDR3 DNA reads TGTGCCAGCAGCTTGATCCCCGGGACAGGGCACCTCTATGGCTACACCTTC. This rearrangement joins TRBV7-8 to TRBJ1-2, with 9 bases matching TRBD1. Germline values: CDR1 SGHVS, CDR2 FQNEAQ. This CDR3 has 17 amino acids. V shed 3 bases and J 4 bases; nucleotides not matched to a gene: 12.

The chain carries TRBV30 and TRBJ2-2, with 9 bases fitting TRBD1. V lost 4 bases to trimming and J lost 7 bases; unmatched junction nucleotides: 4. The CDR3 totals 13 residues. Germline CDR1 and CDR2: GTSNPN and SVGIG (reference sequence). CDR3 nucleotides: TGTGCCTGGACGACAGGGGGGGGCGGGGAGCTGTTTTTT. This gives the protein CAWTTGGGGELFF.

The chain has TRBV6-7 and TRBJ1-5; no clear D gene. TRBV6-7 is treated as an ORF (open reading frame) with a function not yet certain. Trimming cost V 6 bases and J 1 base, with 13 bases left between them. CDR3 size: 15 residues. The CDR3 is CASSPREKSNQPQHF. For the CDR3, the DNA is TGTGCCAGCAGCCCTCGGGAGAAGAGCAATCAGCCCCAGCATTTT.

The chain joins TRBV27 to TRBJ1-1, with TRBD1 matching 9 bases. CDR1 is MNHEY and CDR2 is SMNVEV in the germline V gene (reference sequence). The CDR3 consists of 15 residues. J was trimmed by 2 bases and V by 3 bases; bases with no gene match: 4. CDR3 sequence (DNA): TGTGCCAGCAGTTTCTCAACAGGGGGCAACACTGAAGCTTTCTTT. Its protein is CASSFSTGGNTEAFF.

The chain recombines TRBV6-5 with TRBJ2-6; D is unresolved. From germline, CDR1 is MNHEY and CDR2 SVGAGI. The CDR3 sequence is 14 residues long. Trimming stripped 5 bases from V and 0 bases from J, with 5 bases between. The CDR3 spells CASSDNSGANVLTF. The CDR3 nucleotides are TGTGCCAGCAGTGACAACTCTGGGGCCAACGTCCTGACTTTC.

J is TRBJ2-1 and V is TRBV4-2; 8 nucleotides align to TRBD2. The CDR3 is made up of 16 amino acids. The germline V gene has CDR1 LGHNA and CDR2 YNFKEQ. V lost 0 bases to trimming and J lost 7 bases; unmatched junction nucleotides: 8. DNA for the CDR3: TGTGCCAGCAGCCAAGATAAACTAGCGGTATGGAATGAGCAGTTCTTC. This gives the protein CASSQDKLAVWNEQFF.